This TCR beta chain is drawn from a study of blood T cells in healthy people across ages. Germline CDR1 and CDR2: SSHAT and FNYEAQ (reference sequence). The CDR3 contains 13 residues. V was pared by 4 bases and J by 1 base, with 6 bases between. A second PCR, run for roughly 7 to 12 cycles, used a sample-barcoded 5' primer plus a J-beta primer mix. TCRdb reprocessed the 5' RACE reads via MiXCR and lists one record per CDR3 protein. The data show 1.5 million to 2 million distinct CDR3 sequences, 35% to 50% seen once. This clonotype came up a few times. V gene TRBV7-7 combines with J gene TRBJ2-3; D not certain. The sequence was obtained from a human donor in good health. The sequenced material came from blood. The CDR3 coding sequence is TGTGCCAGCAGCTCCGCTCGCACAGATACGCAGTATTTT. It translates to CASSSARTDTQYF.